This T cell receptor beta chain was captured in a study of early T cells in non-severe SARS-CoV-2 infection. Background on the study: Bulk RNA from unsorted whole blood was sequenced; chains were unpaired.

As part of library construction, unique molecular identifiers were attached to individual cDNA molecules. TCRdb called the 5' RACE reads again in MiXCR, with one record for every CDR3 protein. In the table there are about 67,000 distinct CDR3 sequences, 9% to 10% of which are singletons. The CDR3 is 15 residues long. V lost 0 bases and J lost 5, with 11 bases in between. Germline CDR1 SGHNT, CDR2 YYREEE (reference sequence). The V and J genes are TRBV5-4 and TRBJ2-2; D not resolved. This TCR was sampled from an adult who was a healthcare worker with PCR-confirmed SARS-CoV-2 infection or an uninfected control (not recorded which). The source was whole blood, collected at baseline. CDR3 bases: TGTGCCAGCAGCTTGGGACCAGTTATTACCGGGGAGCTGTTTTTT. Protein product: CASSLGPVITGELFF.